These T cell receptor beta chains were read from a single sample in a study of OX40 agonist ivuxolimab in advanced cancers. This table comes from immunoSEQ multiplex PCR, and its TCRdb copy is limited to in-frame clones, with some not included. Altogether tens of thousands of clones are present, 89% being singletons, with the ten largest covering about 0.95%. This sample comprised CD4+ or CD8+ T cells sorted from blood, obtained in a trial of the OX40 agonist ivuxolimab. The receptors originated from an adult with an advanced solid tumor such as melanoma, head and neck, liver or kidney cancer. CDR3s include the opening cysteine and the closing phenylalanine or tryptophan. The D gene is left open where the match is weak. Clone size, where shown, is once, few, many, or a class for clones that have expanded.

j_call	d_call	clone_size	v_call	cdr3_aa	cdr3_nt
TRBJ1-1	-	-	TRBV18	CASSRTQNTEAFF	TGTGCCAGCTCACGTACACAGAACACTGAAGCTTTCTTT
TRBJ1-1	TRBD1	-	TRBV6-5	CASSYRGRTEAFF	TGTGCCAGCAGTTACAGGGGGCGCACTGAAGCTTTCTTT
TRBJ1-5	TRBD1	-	TRBV2	CASSKDRGRSNQPQHF	TGTGCCAGCAGCAAAGACAGGGGTAGAAGCAATCAGCCCCAGCATTTT
TRBJ1-5	-	-	TRBV19	CASTPTTGYSNQPQHF	TGTGCCAGTACCCCGACTACAGGGTATAGCAATCAGCCCCAGCATTTT
TRBJ2-7	-	-	TRBV4-1	CASSRPGVSYEQYF	TGCGCCAGCAGCCGACCTGGGGTATCCTACGAGCAGTACTTC
TRBJ1-5	-	-	TRBV5-6	CASSFGVTRPQHF	TGTGCCAGCAGCTTCGGGGTTACGCGGCCCCAGCATTTT
TRBJ1-5	-	once	TRBV6-1	CASRDSDQPQHF	TGTGCCAGCCGCGACAGTGATCAGCCCCAGCATTTT
TRBJ2-7	-	-	TRBV7-9	CASSSPSGPYEQYF	TGTGCCAGCAGCTCTCCCTCGGGACCCTACGAGCAGTACTTC
TRBJ1-1	-	-	TRBV30	CAWMEGIEAFF	TGTGCCTGGATGGAGGGGATTGAAGCTTTCTTT
TRBJ2-7	-	-	TRBV4-1	CASSQTGSYEQYF	TGCGCCAGCAGCCAAACAGGTTCCTACGAGCAGTACTTC
TRBJ2-5	-	-	TRBV9	CASSADRGAQETQYF	TGTGCCAGCAGCGCGGACCGGGGGGCCCAAGAGACCCAGTACTTC
TRBJ2-2	-	-	TRBV27	CASSFWVTGELFF	TGTGCCAGCAGTTTTTGGGTCACCGGGGAGCTGTTTTTT
TRBJ1-3	TRBD1	once	TRBV7-2	CASSSGTGVGYTIYF	TGTGCCAGCAGCTCAGGGACAGGGGTAGGGTACACCATATATTTT
TRBJ1-1	TRBD1	once	TRBV29-1	CSGQGVENTEAFF	TGCAGCGGACAGGGGGTTGAGAACACTGAAGCTTTCTTT
TRBJ2-2	-	-	TRBV29-1	CSVATGGVGELFF	TGCAGCGTTGCAACAGGGGGGGTCGGGGAGCTGTTTTTT
TRBJ1-2	-	-	TRBV7-2	CASSSNALRIGYTF	TGTGCCAGCAGCTCCAACGCCCTAAGAATTGGCTACACCTTC
TRBJ2-2	-	-	TRBV11-3	CASSAAANTGELFF	TGTGCCAGCAGCGCAGCCGCGAACACCGGGGAGCTGTTTTTT
TRBJ1-1	-	-	TRBV5-1	CASSQGSNTEAFF	TGCGCCAGCAGCCAGGGGTCGAACACTGAAGCTTTCTTT
TRBJ1-2	-	few	TRBV5-1	CASSLGAGTAGYTF	TGCGCCAGCAGCTTGGGGGCCGGGACGGCTGGCTACACCTTC
TRBJ1-1	TRBD1	-	TRBV5-4	CASSFTGVNTEAFF	TGTGCCAGCAGCTTCACAGGGGTAAACACTGAAGCTTTCTTT
TRBJ2-3	-	once	TRBV12-5	CASASRPPIASTDTQYF	TGTGCTAGTGCCTCCCGGCCTCCCATTGCGTCCACAGATACGCAGTATTTT
TRBJ1-3	-	-	TRBV5-1	CASSLAVTGSSGNTIYF	TGCGCCAGCAGCTTGGCCGTCACAGGATCCTCTGGAAACACCATATATTTT
TRBJ2-3	-	-	TRBV6-4	CASSHLNTQYF	TGTGCCAGCAGCCACTTGAATACGCAGTATTTT
TRBJ1-6	-	-	TRBV10-2	CASSESGVGSPLHF	TGCGCCAGCAGTGAGTCAGGGGTCGGCTCACCCCTCCACTTT
TRBJ2-1	TRBD1	-	TRBV4-2	CASSLGGQKNNEQFF	TGTGCCAGCAGCCTAGGGGGACAGAAAAACAATGAGCAGTTCTTC
TRBJ2-2	TRBD1	few	TRBV19	CASSQGALAGELFF	TGTGCCAGTAGTCAGGGGGCGCTAGCCGGGGAGCTGTTTTTT
TRBJ2-7	-	-	TRBV21-1	CASSKVGEGNEQYF	-
TRBJ1-2	-	-	TRBV27	CASSPFQAGYGYTF	TGTGCCAGTTCCCCGTTCCAGGCCGGTTATGGCTACACCTTC
TRBJ1-3	TRBD1	-	TRBV5-5	CASSTGQGGLSGNTIYF	TGTGCCAGCAGCACAGGACAGGGGGGCCTCTCTGGAAACACCATATATTTT
TRBJ1-1	-	-	TRBV14	CASSQVPFGGSRTEAFF	TGTGCCAGCAGCCAGGTCCCGTTTGGAGGGAGCCGCACTGAAGCTTTCTTT
TRBJ1-1	-	-	TRBV27	CASSPGFMNTEAFF	TGTGCCAGCAGTCCGGGGTTCATGAACACTGAAGCTTTCTTT
TRBJ2-7	-	few	TRBV14	CASSQRNEQYF	TGTGCCAGCAGCCAAAGGAACGAGCAGTACTTC
TRBJ2-7	TRBD1	-	TRBV2	CASSDGRGRREQYF	TGTGCCAGCAGTGATGGCAGGGGGCGACGGGAGCAGTACTTC
TRBJ2-3	TRBD2	-	TRBV5-1	CASSFSGGTTSGTDTQYF	TGCGCCAGCAGCTTTAGCGGCGGGACGACTAGCGGCACAGATACGCAGTATTTT
TRBJ1-2	-	-	TRBV2	CASSLDSNYGYTF	TGTGCCAGCAGTTTAGACTCTAACTATGGCTACACCTTC
TRBJ1-5	-	-	TRBV11-2	CASSLGGRANQPQHF	TGTGCCAGCAGCTTAGGCGGCAGGGCTAATCAGCCCCAGCATTTT
TRBJ1-1	-	-	TRBV11-2	CASSLGLGSNTEAFF	TGTGCCAGCAGCTTAGGGTTGGGGTCGAACACTGAAGCTTTCTTT
TRBJ2-4	-	few	TRBV7-8	CASRPHPREAKNIQYF	TGTGCCAGCAGACCCCATCCGAGGGAGGCCAAAAACATTCAGTACTTC
TRBJ1-2	-	-	TRBV27	CASSSPGGEDTF	TGTGCCAGCAGTTCCCCGGGGGGGGAGGACACCTTC
TRBJ2-1	TRBD2	-	TRBV2	CASSEGGGRYNEQFF	TGTGCCAGCAGTGAGGGCGGGGGAAGGTACAATGAGCAGTTCTTC
TRBJ2-7	-	-	TRBV12-5	CASGGTSPGEQYF	TGTGCTAGTGGCGGGACTTCCCCAGGGGAGCAGTACTTC
TRBJ1-2	-	-	TRBV27	CASSPLDSYGYTF	TGTGCCAGCAGTCCCCTGGACAGCTATGGCTACACCTTC
TRBJ1-2	TRBD1	-	TRBV6-1	CASSEPWDRNGYTF	TGTGCCAGCAGTGAACCCTGGGACAGGAATGGCTACACCTTC
TRBJ2-5	TRBD2	-	TRBV5-5	CASSSGTSGGAETQYF	TGTGCCAGCAGCTCTGGGACTAGCGGGGGGGCAGAGACCCAGTACTTC
TRBJ2-2	-	-	TRBV2	CASSERVNTGELFF	TGTGCCAGCAGTGAACGAGTGAACACCGGGGAGCTGTTTTTT
TRBJ1-5	TRBD1	-	TRBV5-1	CASSSEETGGRRYQPQHF	TGCGCCAGCAGCTCAGAGGAGACAGGGGGGCGGCGATATCAGCCCCAGCATTTT
TRBJ1-1	TRBD1	-	TRBV7-2	CASSPRDRVIRAFF	TGTGCCAGCAGCCCCCGGGACAGGGTGATTCGCGCTTTCTTT
TRBJ2-5	-	once	TRBV18	CASSPQETQYF	TGTGCCAGCTCACCTCAAGAGACCCAGTACTTC